This is a list of T cell receptor beta chains from one sample in a study of blood T cell repertoires in COVID-19. Repertoires were generated with immunoSEQ multiplex PCR, while TCRdb's copy carries only in-frame clones and drops some. Seen here are about 160,000 clones, about 92% observed once, and the top ten hold 4.8%. The sequenced sample consisted of peripheral blood. Every receptor here comes from a man younger than 45 with COVID-19, enrolled during active disease. The CDR3 runs from the conserved cysteine through the conserved F or W. A D gene is named only where the DNA matches it firmly. Clone size is shown for a subset of rows, as once, few, many or a class of expanded clone.

abundance,d_gene,v_gene,j_gene,CDR3nt,CDR3aa
.,.,TRBV7-9,TRBJ2-1,TGTGCCAGCAGCTTCGACAATGAGCAGTTCTTC,CASSFDNEQFF
.,TRBD1,TRBV10-3,TRBJ2-7,TGTGCCATCAGTACCGGGACAGCCTACGAGCAGTACTTC,CAISTGTAYEQYF
.,.,TRBV6-2/TRBV6-3,TRBJ1-4,TGTGCCAGCAGCCGCCGGAGAATTGACAGCTTTAATGAAAAACTGTTTTTT,CASSRRRIDSFNEKLFF
.,TRBD1,TRBV2,TRBJ1-1,TGTGCCAGCCATCCCCCCGGGACAGGGAATACTGAAGCTTTCTTT,CASHPPGTGNTEAFF
.,.,TRBV4-2,TRBJ1-2,TGTGCCAGCAGCCAAGATCCCCCCAAGGCGGGGATCTATGGCTACACCTTC,CASSQDPPKAGIYGYTF
.,TRBD1,TRBV14,TRBJ2-6,TGTGCCAGCAGCCCCTTAGACAGGGGTTCTTCGGGAGGGGCCAACGTCCTGACTTTC,CASSPLDRGSSGGANVLTF
.,.,TRBV27,TRBJ2-7,TGTGCCAGCAGTTTATCGGGGCCCTTACAGGGTATCTACGAGCAGTACTTC,CASSLSGPLQGIYEQYF
once,.,TRBV30,TRBJ2-7,TGTGCCTGGAGTGTTGGTCAGGGGACCAACGAGCAGTACTTC,CAWSVGQGTNEQYF
.,.,TRBV2,TRBJ2-1,TGTGCCAGCATGAGTTCCTCCTACAATGAGCAGTTCTTC,CASMSSSYNEQFF
.,TRBD2,TRBV3-1/TRBV3-2,TRBJ2-1,TGTGCCAGCAGCCTTCCTAGCGGGGGGGCCCTCAATGAGCAGTTCTTC,CASSLPSGGALNEQFF
.,.,TRBV25-1,TRBJ2-7,TGTGCCAGCAGTGACTCGGGGGACGAGCAGTACTTC,CASSDSGDEQYF
.,TRBD1,TRBV23-1,TRBJ2-1,TGCGCCAGCAGTCATCCGGACAGGGATAGCTCCTACAATGAGCAGTTCTTC,CASSHPDRDSSYNEQFF
.,.,TRBV5-6,TRBJ1-2,TGTGCCAGCAGCTTGCGGGCAGGGATAGACTATGGCTACACCTTC,CASSLRAGIDYGYTF
.,TRBD1,TRBV29-1,TRBJ2-7,TGCAGCGTAGCCGGGGACAGCCGACCGGCGGGCGAGCAGTACTTC,CSVAGDSRPAGEQYF
few,TRBD1,TRBV5-1,TRBJ2-7,TGCGCCAGCAGCCCATGGCCAGACAGGGCCGACGAGCAGTACTTC,CASSPWPDRADEQYF
.,.,TRBV4-1,TRBJ2-5,TGCGCCAGCAGACATACAGGGACACAAGAGACCCAGTACTTC,CASRHTGTQETQYF
.,.,TRBV5-8,TRBJ2-1,TGTGCCAGCATTCGGTGGAGGGGTTCCTACAATGAGCAGTTCTTC,CASIRWRGSYNEQFF
.,TRBD2,TRBV3-1/TRBV3-2,TRBJ2-1,TGTGCCAGCAGCCAAGAAATAGACGGGAGGCTAATGAATGAGCAGTTCTTC,CASSQEIDGRLMNEQFF
.,TRBD2,TRBV7-3,TRBJ2-3,TGTGCCAGCAGCTTGAGACTAGCGGGGGGCCCGGATACGCAGTATTTT,CASSLRLAGGPDTQYF
.,.,TRBV4-2,TRBJ2-2,TGTGCCAGCAGCCAAGAGGCTCTCGACACCGGGGAGCTGTTTTTT,CASSQEALDTGELFF
few,.,TRBV6-6,TRBJ1-5,TGTGCCAGCAGTTACCAGGGGCCATATAGCAATCAGCCCCAGCATTTT,CASSYQGPYSNQPQHF
few,TRBD2,TRBV24-1,TRBJ2-5,TGTGCCACCAGTGATTTTAGGGATAGCGGGGAGACCCAGTACTTC,CATSDFRDSGETQYF
.,.,TRBV7-2,TRBJ2-1,TGTGCCAGCAGTTTGAACCGGGACACCTCCTACAATGAGCAGTTCTTC,CASSLNRDTSYNEQFF
.,.,TRBV6-5,TRBJ1-2,TGTGCCAGTCTCCCCCGGGAACAGGGAAGGGGCTACACCTTC,CASLPREQGRGYTF
.,TRBD1,TRBV11-3,TRBJ2-3,TGTGCCAGCAGCCCGACAGGGGACACAGATACGCAGTATTTT,CASSPTGDTDTQYF
.,.,TRBV11-2,TRBJ1-1,TGTGCCAGCAGCTTAAGGGGAACTGAAGCTTTCTTT,CASSLRGTEAFF
.,TRBD2,TRBV6-2/TRBV6-3,TRBJ2-2,TGTGCCAGCAGTTACTTGGGACTAGCGGGTCTTGCGAACACCGGGGAGCTGTTTTTT,CASSYLGLAGLANTGELFF
.,TRBD2,TRBV3-1/TRBV3-2,TRBJ2-1,TGTGCCAGCAGCCCCCCTAGCGGGAGTATGGGACAGTTCTTC,CASSPPSGSMGQFF
.,.,TRBV15,TRBJ1-3,TGTGCCACCAGCAGAGACAGGGGATCTGGAAACACCATATATTTT,CATSRDRGSGNTIYF
.,.,TRBV6-2/TRBV6-3,TRBJ2-2,TGTGCCAGCAACCCCGCAGGGCCGAACACCGGGGAGCTGTTTTTT,CASNPAGPNTGELFF
.,.,TRBV6-1,TRBJ1-2,TGTGCCAGCAGTGAAATTTCAGGCCAGGGGATAGGCGGCTACACCTTC,CASSEISGQGIGGYTF
.,.,TRBV12-5,TRBJ2-3,TGTGCTAGTGGTTTGGTCCCTAATGAAGATACGCAGTATTTT,CASGLVPNEDTQYF
.,TRBD1,TRBV5-1,TRBJ2-7,TGCGCCAGCTACCGGGACAGGGGGGACGAGCAGTACTTC,CASYRDRGDEQYF
.,.,TRBV9,TRBJ2-3,TGTGCCAGCAGCCCTCGGACTAAGGCCTCTTTTAGGACAGATACGCAGTATTTT,CASSPRTKASFRTDTQYF
.,.,TRBV2,TRBJ1-5,TGTGCCAGCGGGAGTTTCAATCAGCCCCAGCATTTT,CASGSFNQPQHF
.,TRBD1,TRBV29-1,TRBJ2-3,TGCAGCGCGATAAGGGGGACAGGGAATACGCAGTATTTT,CSAIRGTGNTQYF
once,.,TRBV21-1,TRBJ1-2,TGTGCCAGCAGCAGTATTACCGGGACAGGGGGCTTAGGGTATGGCTACACCTTC,CASSSITGTGGLGYGYTF
.,TRBD2,TRBV5-4,TRBJ2-2,TGTGCCAGCAGCTTACTAGCGGGGGGCACCGGGGAGCTGTTTTTT,CASSLLAGGTGELFF
.,TRBD1,TRBV11-2,TRBJ1-3,TGTGCCACAACAGGGGGAGAATGGGGAAACACCATATATTTT,CATTGGEWGNTIYF
.,.,TRBV7-2,TRBJ1-2,TGTGCCAGCAGCTTAGTACTGCGGGGCTACACCTTC,CASSLVLRGYTF
.,.,TRBV3-1/TRBV3-2,TRBJ1-5,TGTGCCAGCAGCCAAACCACGGGGATTCCTTATAGCAATCAGCCCCAGCATTTT,CASSQTTGIPYSNQPQHF
.,.,TRBV6-5,TRBJ1-6,TGTGCCAGCACCCCCGGGGGGTATAATTCACCCCTCCACTTT,CASTPGGYNSPLHF